The 16 T cell receptor beta chains given below trace back to one sample, sequenced in a study of response to subunit inactivated influenza vaccine listed by TCRdb under 2018. The library was prepared using RT-PCR. Sequencing was carried out with an Illumina HiSeq 2500. Using fastp trimming at Q25 and MiXCR clonotype assembly, TCRdb reanalyzed the public sequencing data and kept in-frame beta chains. Every entry covers one CDR3 protein and lists the most common genes and DNA from its rows. Recorded for this sample are more than 450,000 distinct CDR3 sequences; 6% to 9% of them occurred a single time. 10% to 15% of the sample is in the top ten clones. This specimen was PBMCs from blood, taken roughly 24 months after vaccination. Receptors were obtained from a man aged 45 to 75 who received an inactivated influenza vaccine. Donor details come from another sample of the same person, matched by shared clones.

This clonotype showed up just a few times. The chain recombines TRBV6-1 with TRBJ1-5; TRBD1 matches 7 bases. Per germline, CDR1 MNHNS and CDR2 SASEGT. The CDR3 loop spans 13 amino acids. V lost 5 bases to trimming and J lost 6 bases; unmatched junction nucleotides: 4. The CDR3 nucleotides are TGTGCCAGCAGTCTTACAGGGGTTCAGCCCCAGCATTTT. It specifies CASSLTGVQPQHF.

The chain combines TRBV6-1 with TRBJ2-7; the D gene is possibly TRBD2 (5 bases). The CDR3 contains 14 residues. Trimming pared 1 base from V and 6 bases from J, leaving 13 bases between. Germline CDR1 MNHNS, CDR2 SASEGT. CDR3 amino acids: CASSEGIRSGEQYF. CDR3 bases: TGTGCCAGCAGTGAAGGAATTAGGAGCGGCGAGCAGTACTTC.

This clonotype was recorded a few times. The chain uses TRBV9 and TRBJ1-2, with a tentative D call TRBD1 (6 bases). V was clipped by 4 bases and J by 4 bases, with 14 bases between them. Germline assignment: CDR1 SGDLS and CDR2 YYNGEE. This CDR3 is 14 amino acids long. CDR3 bases: TGTGCCAGCAGCCCAGCCGGGGGCGCCTATGGCTACACCTTC. Encoded protein: CASSPAGGAYGYTF.

The chain recombines TRBV2 with TRBJ2-1; D is possibly TRBD2 (6 bases). In germline, CDR1 is SNHLY, CDR2 FYNNEI. The CDR3 covers 13 residues. Trimming cost V 6 bases and J 6 bases, with 12 bases left between them. CDR3 nucleotide sequence: TGTGCCAGCAGGCGGGATAGCCCCAATGAGCAGTTCTTC. Translated, it gives CASRRDSPNEQFF. Supplemented by reference TRBV2 and TRBJ2-1, the full variable domain reads EPEVTQTPSHQVTQMGQEVILRCVPISNHLYFYWYRQILGQKVEFLVSFYNNEISEKSEIFDDQFSVERPDGSNFTLKIRSTKLEDSAMYFCASRRDSPNEQFFGPGTRLTVL.

This clonotype was detected only a few times. The gene calls are TRBV7-2 and TRBJ2-5; TRBD1 agrees at 10 bases. Germline V gene lookup returns CDR1 SGHTA and CDR2 FQGNSA. V shed 5 bases and J 6 bases; nucleotides not matched to a gene: 9. The CDR3 has 15 amino acids. For the CDR3, the DNA is TGTGCCAGCAGCCCCCCGTGGACAGGGGGACAGACCCAGTACTTC. This gives the protein CASSPPWTGGQTQYF.

Ten or more counts support this clonotype. The chain combines TRBV5-1 with TRBJ2-3, with 13 bases fitting TRBD2. V lost 4 bases to trimming and J lost 5 bases; unmatched junction nucleotides: 4. The CDR3 has 15 amino acids. Germline V gene lookup returns CDR1 SGHRS and CDR2 YFSETQ. CDR3 sequence: CASSEGTSGIDTQYF. CDR3 coding DNA: TGCGCCAGCAGCGAAGGGACTAGCGGGATAGATACGCAGTATTTT. The full variable domain, with the rest looked up from reference TRBV5-1 and TRBJ2-3, is KAGVTQTPRYLIKTRGQQVTLSCSPISGHRSVSWYQQTPGQGLQFLFEYFSETQRNKGNFPGRFSGRQFSNSRSEMNVSTLELGDSALYLCASSEGTSGIDTQYFGPGTRLTVL.

This clonotype appeared a few times. The chain is built from TRBV15 and TRBJ2-7; D gene unclear. This CDR3 contains 13 residues. Looked up from germline, CDR1 is LNHNV and CDR2 is YYDKDF (reference sequence). V was trimmed by 6 bases and J by 3 bases, leaving 12 bases between them. CDR3 amino acids: CATSKTGVYEQYF. CDR3 sequence (DNA): TGTGCCACCAGTAAAACTGGGGTCTACGAGCAGTACTTC.

CDR3 region: CSATPGIALAKNIQYF. The DNA for the CDR3 is TGCAGTGCTACCCCGGGAATTGCCCTAGCCAAAAACATTCAGTACTTC. The chain joins TRBV20-1 to TRBJ2-4; TRBD2 might be the D (5 bases). The V end lost 4 bases, the J end lost 0 bases, and 16 bases lay between the germline ends. The CDR3 extends over 16 amino acids. The germline gives CDR1 DFQATT, CDR2 SNEGSKA (reference sequence).

This clonotype showed up many times. The V call is TRBV12-3 or TRBV12-4, the J call TRBJ2-3; 10 bases align to TRBD2. With V trimmed by 3 bases and J by 2 bases, 2 bases remained unmatched. CDR3 length equals 15 residues. The CDR3 spells CASSFGTSATDTQYF. The CDR3, as DNA: TGTGCCAGCAGTTTTGGGACTAGCGCCACAGATACGCAGTATTTT.

This clonotype was detected many times. V and J are TRBV20-1 and TRBJ2-7; the D gene is possibly TRBD1 (6 bases). Trimming shortened V by 0 bases and J by 3 bases, and 18 bases separated the two germline ends. The CDR3 runs to 16 residues. Germline V gene data show CDR1 as DFQATT and CDR2 as SNEGSKA (reference sequence). The CDR3 DNA is TGCAGTGCTAGAGAACTAACTGGGGGCAGGATCTACGAGCAGTACTTC. This codes for CSARELTGGRIYEQYF.

V and J are TRBV11-2 and TRBJ2-4; D unresolved. The CDR3 consists of 13 residues. V lost 2 bases, J lost 7 bases, and 9 bases lay in between. Germline assignment: CDR1 SGHAT and CDR2 FQNNGV. This chain's CDR3 is CASSLNVDNIQYF. CDR3 bases: TGTGCCAGCAGCTTAAACGTGGATAACATTCAGTACTTC.

The genes are TRBV7-9 and TRBJ2-2; the D is unclear. Germline CDR1 is SEHNR and CDR2 is FQNEAQ (reference sequence). This CDR3 is 15 amino acids long. Trimming cost V 1 base and J 0 bases, with 6 bases left between them. The DNA of the CDR3 is TGTGCCAGCAGCTTAGTACTTTCGAACACCGGGGAGCTGTTTTTT. This translates into CASSLVLSNTGELFF. The whole variable domain, remainder taken from reference TRBV7-9 and TRBJ2-2, is DTGVSQNPRHKITKRGQNVTFRCDPISEHNRLYWYRQTLGQGPEFLTYFQNEAQLEKSRLLSDRFSAERPKGSFSTLEIQRTEQGDSAMYLCASSLVLSNTGELFFGEGSRLTVL.

Only a few counts were recorded for this clonotype. The chain combines TRBV10-1 with TRBJ2-3; D not resolved. The germline gives CDR1 WNHNN, CDR2 SYGVQD (reference sequence). V shed 4 bases and J shed 4 bases, with 15 bases lying between them. The CDR3 consists of 15 residues. The CDR3 DNA reads as TGCGCCAGCAGTGCGGTAGGGATTTCGGCAGATACGCAGTATTTT. It yields the protein CASSAVGISADTQYF.

This rearrangement joins TRBV7-2 to TRBJ1-2; 8 bases align to TRBD1. CDR1 is SGHTA, CDR2 FQGNSA, per germline. This CDR3 has 15 residues. The ends lost 5 bases at V and 2 bases at J; junction bases unmatched: 7. CDR3 nucleotides: TGTGCCAGCAGCCGGGGCGGACAGGGCAACTATGGCTACACCTTC. Its translation is CASSRGGQGNYGYTF.

The CDR3 reads CSASPLGGNTGELFF. CDR3 coding DNA: TGCAGTGCTAGCCCTTTGGGGGGAAACACCGGGGAGCTGTTTTTT. The V and J genes are TRBV20-1 and TRBJ2-2; D is possibly TRBD2 (6 bases). The length of the CDR3 is 15 residues. The V end lost 3 bases, the J end lost 2 bases, and 13 bases lay between the germline ends. Germline CDR1 and CDR2: DFQATT and SNEGSKA (reference sequence).

This clonotype was detected a few times. J is TRBJ2-2 and V is TRBV7-8; D gene ambiguous. This CDR3 spans 17 amino acids. Trimming removed 0 bases from V and 7 bases from J, with 18 bases in between. Germline CDR1 reads SGHVS; CDR2 reads FQNEAQ. Here the CDR3 DNA reads TGTGCCAGCAGCTTAGCGTCCGTACATGCGAGGAGCGGGGAGCTGTTTTTT. Translation: CASSLASVHARSGELFF.